Below, 20 T cell receptor beta chains from the same sample are listed, as sequenced in a study of T-cell memory formation after mild COVID-19. One entry per CDR3 protein, called by TCRdb with MiXCR from the 5' RACE reads. The profile shows tens of thousands of distinct CDR3 sequences, 7% to 8% of them singletons. The sample comprised PBMCs or a T cell subset sorted from them (not recorded which). The receptors were gathered from a man between 18 and 35 years old who had mild COVID-19 (a few samples of this study predate the infection). Cell type and time point are not known.

The table lists this clonotype with many counts. This chain connects TRBV23-1 to TRBJ2-1; D is unclear. TRBV23-1 is treated as an ORF (open reading frame) with a function not yet certain. The CDR3 extends over 13 amino acids. Deletions cut 11 bases from V and 5 bases from J, with 16 bases between. The CDR3 region has the DNA TGCGCCCACCCTTTGTGGTCTAACAATGAGCAGTTCTTC. It yields the protein CAHPLWSNNEQFF.

This rearrangement joins TRBV28 to TRBJ2-5, with D perhaps matching TRBD1 (5 bases). CDR3 length: 14 amino acids. Trimming left V 3 bases short and J 5 bases short, with 13 bases between. Germline CDR1 reads MDHEN; CDR2 reads SYDVKM. The CDR3 sequence: CASSLISGWETQYF. The CDR3 nucleotides are TGTGCCAGCAGTTTGATTTCAGGGTGGGAGACCCAGTACTTC.

The V call is TRBV19, the J call TRBJ2-1, with a tentative D call TRBD2 (7 bases). The germline V gene encodes CDR1 LNHDA and CDR2 SQIVND (reference sequence). Trimming took 6 bases from V and 10 from J, leaving 13 bases between them. This CDR3 contains 12 residues. The CDR3 region is CASSWGGWEQFF. The CDR3 region has the DNA TGTGCCAGTAGCTGGGGGGGCTGGGAGCAGTTCTTC.

This clonotype was found a few times. This sequence joins TRBV7-2 and TRBJ2-1, with a weak D call TRBD2 (7 bases). CDR3 length equals 16 residues. Germline V gene sequence: CDR1 SGHTA, CDR2 FQGNSA. The V end was cut by 0 bases, the J end by 0 bases, with 9 bases between. This chain's CDR3 is CASSLAGGASYNEQFF. The CDR3 nucleotides are TGTGCCAGCAGCTTAGCGGGGGGGGCCTCCTACAATGAGCAGTTCTTC.

This clonotype was picked up a small number of times. The chain carries TRBV6-1 and TRBJ1-2; unclear D gene. The V gene's germline CDR1 is MNHNS and CDR2 SASEGT. V lost 0 bases and J lost 4, with 9 bases in between. The length of the CDR3 is 14 residues. The CDR3 reads CASSEALQAYGYTF. Written as DNA, the CDR3 is TGTGCCAGCAGTGAAGCCCTCCAGGCCTATGGCTACACCTTC.

This clonotype has ten or more counts. V and J are TRBV5-1 and TRBJ2-1; unclear D gene. This CDR3 has 13 residues. From germline, CDR1 is SGHRS and CDR2 YFSETQ. Trimming pared 1 base from V and 5 bases from J, leaving 7 bases between. The CDR3 DNA reads TGCGCCAGCAGCTTGACACAAAACAATGAGCAGTTCTTC. This gives the protein CASSLTQNNEQFF.

This clonotype was seen repeatedly, ten times or more. The chain recombines TRBV20-1 with TRBJ1-6; D unresolved. Trimming removed 3 bases from V and 9 bases from J, with 15 bases in between. Germline values: CDR1 DFQATT, CDR2 SNEGSKA (reference sequence). The CDR3 extends over 14 amino acids. CDR3 bases: TGCAGTGCTAGTCCTGCCAGACGGACTTCACCCCTCCACTTT. It translates to CSASPARRTSPLHF.

The chain links TRBV4-2 to TRBJ2-3; 7 nucleotides align to TRBD2. This CDR3 has 15 residues. The germline V gene has CDR1 LGHNA and CDR2 YNFKEQ. J gave up 4 bases and V 0 bases, and 4 bases lay outside the gene matches. CDR3: CASSQDGGRADTQYF. Here the CDR3 DNA reads TGTGCCAGCAGCCAAGATGGGGGGAGGGCAGATACGCAGTATTTT.

There are a few counts of this clonotype. The CDR3: CASSLVGSPNGYTF. The CDR3, as DNA: TGTGCCAGCAGCTTAGTGGGCAGCCCTAATGGCTACACCTTC. This rearrangement joins TRBV7-2 to TRBJ1-2; no firm D call. Trimming pared 1 base from V and 6 bases from J, leaving 12 bases between. The germline V gene has CDR1 SGHTA and CDR2 FQGNSA. This CDR3 comprises 14 residues.

CDR3 sequence reads: CASSDRGNQPQHF. The CDR3 DNA follows: TGTGCCAGCAGTGACAGGGGGAATCAGCCCCAGCATTTT. The J gene is TRBJ1-5, the V gene TRBV7-2, with 9 bases aligning to TRBD1. The V gene's germline CDR1 is SGHTA and CDR2 FQGNSA. The J segment lost 4 bases and the V segment lost 6 bases, leaving 1 base of the junction unmatched. The length of the CDR3 is 13 residues.

This clonotype was seen more than once but under ten times. This chain links TRBV11-3 with TRBJ1-1, with D perhaps TRBD1 (6 bases). CDR3 size: 13 residues. CDR1 SGHNT and CDR2 YENEEA come from the germline V gene. Trimming left V 3 bases short and J 4 bases short, with 9 bases between. CDR3: CASSFQQGTEAFF. The CDR3, as DNA: TGTGCCAGCAGCTTTCAACAGGGCACTGAAGCTTTCTTT.

This clonotype was recorded many times. J is TRBJ2-1 and V is TRBV7-3, with D unclear. CDR1 is SGHTA, CDR2 FQGTGA, per germline. V lost 5 bases and J lost 0, with 11 bases in between. The CDR3 consists of 15 residues. This CDR3 is CASSTTPSSYNEQFF. DNA for the CDR3: TGTGCCAGCAGCACCACACCGAGCTCCTACAATGAGCAGTTCTTC. The entire variable domain, with the rest obtained from reference TRBV7-3 and TRBJ2-1, is as follows: GAGVSQTPSNKVTEKGKYVELRCDPISGHTALYWYRQSLGQGPEFLIYFQGTGAADDSGLPNDRFFAVRPEGSVSTLKIQRTERGDSAVYLCASSTTPSSYNEQFFGPGTRLTVL.

The V call is TRBV6-1, the J call TRBJ2-5; D gene ambiguous. V was shortened by 2 bases and J by 7 bases, with 8 bases between the two germline ends. The CDR3 contains 12 residues. The V gene's germline CDR1 is MNHNS and CDR2 SASEGT. The CDR3 DNA reads TGTGCCAGCAGTGAACCGATGGGGACCCAGTACTTC. It codes for CASSEPMGTQYF.

Ten or more counts support this clonotype. The J gene is TRBJ2-2, the V gene TRBV19; 11 bases agree with TRBD1. The CDR3 consists of 14 residues. CDR1 and CDR2 (germline): LNHDA, SQIVND (reference sequence). The V segment lost 3 bases and the J segment 6 bases; nucleotides outside the gene matches: 0. CDR3 residues: CASSMGQGAGELFF. For the CDR3, the DNA is TGTGCCAGTAGTATGGGACAGGGGGCCGGGGAGCTGTTTTTT.

V is TRBV2 and J is TRBJ2-2; 11 positions agree with TRBD2. V lost 6 bases and J lost 3; bases outside the gene matches: 9. The CDR3 spans 17 residues. CDR1 and CDR2 (germline): SNHLY, FYNNEI. The chain's CDR3 is CASSPTSGGGYTGELFF. DNA of the CDR3: TGTGCCAGCAGCCCTACTAGCGGGGGTGGGTACACCGGGGAGCTGTTTTTT.

This clonotype was found a few times. The genes are TRBV11-2 and TRBJ1-5; D is unclear. With 2 bases removed from V and 6 bases from J, the gap between germline ends came to 8 bases. Per germline, CDR1 SGHAT and CDR2 FQNNGV. The CDR3 has 13 amino acids. CDR3 coding DNA: TGTGCCAGCAGCTTAACGTACGCTCAGCCCCAGCATTTT. Protein sequence: CASSLTYAQPQHF. The full variable domain, completed using reference TRBV11-2 and TRBJ1-5, is EAGVAQSPRYKIIEKRQSVAFWCNPISGHATLYWYQQILGQGPKLLIQFQNNGVVDDSQLPKDRFSAERLKGVDSTLKIQPAKLEDSAVYLCASSLTYAQPQHFGDGTRLSIL.

This clonotype was recorded a few times. V is TRBV6-1 and J is TRBJ2-7; the D call may be TRBD1 or TRBD2 (5 bases each). The germline V gene encodes CDR1 MNHNS and CDR2 SASEGT. CDR3 length: 14 residues. V lost 7 bases and J lost 1, with 14 bases in between. CDR3 amino acids: CASKRGDGSYEQYF. CDR3 nucleotide sequence: TGTGCCAGCAAAAGAGGGGACGGTTCCTACGAGCAGTACTTC.

The rearrangement links TRBV28 to TRBJ1-6; D ambiguous. The germline CDR1 and CDR2 sequences are MDHEN and SYDVKM. This CDR3 has 11 residues. V lost 1 base, J lost 10 bases, and 2 bases lay in between. Here the CDR3 DNA reads TGTGCCAGCAGTTTATCCTCACCCCTCCACTTT. Encoded protein: CASSLSSPLHF.

J is TRBJ2-6 and V is TRBV5-1; no reliable D call. The CDR3 runs to 17 residues. V was pared by 0 bases and J by 0 bases, with 10 bases between. Germline CDR1 and CDR2: SGHRS and YFSETQ. The CDR3 coding sequence is TGCGCCAGCAGCTTGGCTGGGGTGGGCTCTGGGGCCAACGTCCTGACTTTC. Residues: CASSLAGVGSGANVLTF.

The rearrangement uses TRBV20-1 and TRBJ2-6; D is unclear. Germline-derived CDR1 and CDR2 are DFQATT and SNEGSKA (reference sequence). The CDR3 totals 16 residues. Trimming pared 0 bases from V and 2 bases from J, leaving 11 bases between. In nucleotides, the CDR3 is TGCAGTGCTAGAGATCACGGGCAGGCTGGGGCCAACGTCCTGACTTTC. Its protein product is CSARDHGQAGANVLTF.